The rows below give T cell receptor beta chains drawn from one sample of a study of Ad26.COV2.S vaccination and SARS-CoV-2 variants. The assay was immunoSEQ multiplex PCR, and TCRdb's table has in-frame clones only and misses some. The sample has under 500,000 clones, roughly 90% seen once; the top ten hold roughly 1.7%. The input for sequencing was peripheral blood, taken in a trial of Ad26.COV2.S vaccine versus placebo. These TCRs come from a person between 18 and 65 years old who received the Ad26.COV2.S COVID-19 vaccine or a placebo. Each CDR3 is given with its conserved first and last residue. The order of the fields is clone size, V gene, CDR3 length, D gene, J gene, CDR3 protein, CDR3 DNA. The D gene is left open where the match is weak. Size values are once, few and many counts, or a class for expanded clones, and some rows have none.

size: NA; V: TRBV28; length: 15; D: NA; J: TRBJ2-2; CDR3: CASADSLTNTGELFF; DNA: TGTGCCAGCGCTGACAGCCTCACGAACACCGGGGAGCTGTTTTTT
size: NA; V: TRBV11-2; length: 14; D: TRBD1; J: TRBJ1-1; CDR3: CASSSTGGITEAFF; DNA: TGTGCCAGCAGCTCGACAGGGGGCATCACTGAAGCTTTCTTT
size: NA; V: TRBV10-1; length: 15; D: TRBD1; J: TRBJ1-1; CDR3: CASSDSGQGRTEAFF; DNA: TGCGCCAGCAGTGACTCGGGACAGGGACGCACTGAAGCTTTCTTT
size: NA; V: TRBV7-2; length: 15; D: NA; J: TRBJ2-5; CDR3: CASSLSRGPQETQYF; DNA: TGTGCCAGCAGCTTATCAAGGGGCCCCCAAGAGACCCAGTACTTC
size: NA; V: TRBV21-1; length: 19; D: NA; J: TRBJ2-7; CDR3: CASSKERTSGECFSYEQYF; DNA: TGTGCCAGCAGCAAAGAGAGGACTAGCGGGGAGTGTTTCTCCTACGAGCAGTACTTC
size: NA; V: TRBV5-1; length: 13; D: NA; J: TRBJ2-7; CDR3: CASSLWANYEQYF; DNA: TGCGCCAGCAGCTTGTGGGCGAACTACGAGCAGTACTTC
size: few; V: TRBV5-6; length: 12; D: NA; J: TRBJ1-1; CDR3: CASSLHLTEAFF; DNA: TGTGCCAGCAGCTTGCACCTCACTGAAGCTTTCTTT
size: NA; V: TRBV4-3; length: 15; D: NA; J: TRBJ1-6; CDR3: CASSPGTSYNSPLHF; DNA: TGCGCCAGCAGCCCAGGGACCTCCTATAATTCACCCCTCCACTTT
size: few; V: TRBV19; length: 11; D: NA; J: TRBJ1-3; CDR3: CASSLGNTIYF; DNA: TGTGCCAGTAGTCTTGGAAACACCATATATTTT
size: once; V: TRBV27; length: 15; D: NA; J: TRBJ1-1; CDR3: CASSLHDGRNTEAFF; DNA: TGTGCCAGCAGTTTGCACGACGGACGGAACACTGAAGCTTTCTTT
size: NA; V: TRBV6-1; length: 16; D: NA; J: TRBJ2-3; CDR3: CASSEGAGVSTDTQYF; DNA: TGTGCCAGCAGTGAAGGCGCAGGGGTAAGCACAGATACGCAGTATTTT
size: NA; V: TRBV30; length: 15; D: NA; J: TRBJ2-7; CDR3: CAWSVGLVGSYEQYF; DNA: TGTGCCTGGAGTGTAGGGCTAGTCGGGTCTTACGAGCAGTACTTC
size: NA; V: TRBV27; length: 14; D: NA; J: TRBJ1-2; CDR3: CASSFLGGPYGYTF; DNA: TGTGCCAGCAGTTTTTTGGGCGGTCCTTATGGCTACACCTTC
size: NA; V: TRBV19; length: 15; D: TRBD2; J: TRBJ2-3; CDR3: CASQVSGGVTDTQYF; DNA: TGTGCCAGTCAGGTTAGCGGGGGTGTAACAGATACGCAGTATTTT
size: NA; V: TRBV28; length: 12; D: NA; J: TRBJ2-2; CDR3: CASRVNTGELFF; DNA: TGTGCCAGCAGAGTGAACACCGGGGAGCTGTTTTTT
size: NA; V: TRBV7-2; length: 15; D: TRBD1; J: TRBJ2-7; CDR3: CASSLVRRQGYEQYF; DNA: TGTGCCAGCAGCTTAGTGCGGAGACAGGGGTACGAGCAGTACTTC
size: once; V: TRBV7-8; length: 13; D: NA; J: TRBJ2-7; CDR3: CASSLGIFYEQYF; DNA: TGTGCCAGCAGCTTAGGTATTTTCTACGAGCAGTACTTC
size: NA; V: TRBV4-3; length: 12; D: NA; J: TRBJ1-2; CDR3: CASSQSGDGYTF; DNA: TGCGCCAGCAGCCAATCGGGGGATGGCTACACCTTC
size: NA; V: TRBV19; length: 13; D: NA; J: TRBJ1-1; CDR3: CATSEGRFTEAFF; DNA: TGTGCCACCAGCGAAGGAAGATTCACTGAAGCTTTCTTT
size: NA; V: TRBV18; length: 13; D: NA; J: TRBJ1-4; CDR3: CASSPDGNEKLFF; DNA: TGTGCCAGCTCACCGGACGGCAATGAAAAACTGTTTTTT
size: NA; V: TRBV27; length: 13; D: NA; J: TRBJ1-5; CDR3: CASSLSAGTTQHF; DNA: TGTGCCAGCAGTTTATCGGCAGGGACGACCCAGCATTTT
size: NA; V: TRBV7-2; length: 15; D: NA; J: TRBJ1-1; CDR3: CASSLRGVMNTEAFF; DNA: TGTGCCAGCAGCTTAAGGGGAGTAATGAACACTGAAGCTTTCTTT
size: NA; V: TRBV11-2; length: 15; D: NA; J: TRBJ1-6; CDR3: CASSLARGFGSPLHF; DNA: TGTGCCAGCAGCTTAGCTCGGGGCTTCGGTTCACCCCTCCACTTT
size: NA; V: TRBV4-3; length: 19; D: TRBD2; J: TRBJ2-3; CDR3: CASSQDWGGGPTEVDTQYF; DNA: TGCGCCAGCAGCCAAGATTGGGGCGGGGGACCCACGGAGGTAGATACGCAGTATTTT